The 23 T cell receptor beta chains below were found in one sample sequenced in a study of CD8+ T cells in alopecia areata. Reverse transcribed after extraction, RNA yielded cDNA as the sequencing template. Produced via immunoSEQ multiplex PCR; TCRdb's table is partial and in-frame only. The sample has fewer than 200,000 clones, around 60% seen once. The material was CD4+ T cells sorted from blood, obtained at week 0. These receptors came from a human donor with alopecia areata.

This rearrangement joins TRBV29-1 to TRBJ1-1; 9 nucleotides match TRBD1. This CDR3 is built from 13 residues. V lost 7 bases to trimming and J lost 4 bases; unmatched junction nucleotides: 7. Germline V gene lookup returns CDR1 SQVTM and CDR2 ANQGSEA. The CDR3 bases are TGCAGCGCCCTACAGGGGGCGCGCACTGAAGCTTTCTTT. Amino acid sequence: CSALQGARTEAFF.

J is TRBJ1-5 and V is TRBV7-9; the D is unclear. CDR3 length: 13 amino acids. Deletions cut 1 base from V and 4 bases from J, with 5 bases between. Germline lookup yields CDR1 SEHNR and CDR2 FQNEAQ (reference sequence). In DNA form, the CDR3 reads TGTGCCAGCAGCTTAGGACCGAATCAGCCCCAGCATTTT. Amino acid sequence: CASSLGPNQPQHF.

The V call is TRBV25-1, the J call TRBJ1-3, with D tentatively TRBD1 (6 bases). V lost 6 bases to trimming and J lost 0 bases, with 9 bases between them. This CDR3 contains 14 residues. Germline V gene sequence: CDR1 MGHDK, CDR2 SYGVNS. The CDR3 sequence: CASRDSTSGNTIYF. The CDR3 coding sequence is TGTGCCAGCAGGGACAGCACCTCTGGAAACACCATATATTTT.

This sequence joins TRBV13 and TRBJ1-2; no clear D. The CDR3 spans 12 residues. Trimming took 5 bases from V and 1 from J, leaving 5 bases between them. CDR1 PRHDT and CDR2 FYEKMQ come from the germline V gene (reference sequence). This chain's CDR3 is CASSDYNYGYTF. The CDR3 DNA follows: TGTGCCAGCAGCGACTATAACTATGGCTACACCTTC.

This rearrangement joins TRBV7-2 to TRBJ2-1; possible D gene TRBD2, 6 bases. CDR1 and CDR2 (germline): SGHTA, FQGNSA. The CDR3 sequence is 13 residues long. Trimming removed 5 bases from V and 7 bases from J, with 12 bases in between. CDR3 DNA sequence: TGTGCCAGCAGCGAGGAGGGTCGAAATGAGCAGTTCTTC. Encoded protein: CASSEEGRNEQFF.

To note about this clone: The junction and the germline gene differ at one end; a read error may be behind it. This chain joins TRBV15 and TRBJ2-5, with D uncertain. The CDR3 is 14 residues long. From germline, CDR1 is LNHNV and CDR2 YYDKDF (reference sequence). The CDR3 region is CATSRVGLRETQHF. The CDR3 DNA reads as TGTGCCACCAGCAGAGTGGGGTTGAGAGAGACCCAGCACTTC.

In this sample, this clone turned up a few times. The rearrangement uses TRBV7-9 and TRBJ2-1; D tentatively fits TRBD1 or TRBD2 (5 bases each). CDR3 length: 12 residues. Germline V gene sequence: CDR1 SEHNR, CDR2 FQNEAQ (reference sequence). V was shortened by 5 bases and J by 15 bases, with 17 bases between the two germline ends. DNA for the CDR3: TGTGCCAGCAGCACACGAGTGGGGGACCCGTTCTTC. Translating it yields CASSTRVGDPFF. The full variable domain, rest sourced from reference TRBV7-9 and TRBJ2-1, is DTGVSQNPRHKITKRGQNVTFRCDPISEHNRLYWYRQTLGQGPEFLTYFQNEAQLEKSRLLSDRFSAERPKGSFSTLEIQRTEQGDSAMYLCASSTRVGDPFFGPGTRLTVL.

DNA of the CDR3: TGCAGCGTTGTCCGGACTGAAGCTTTCTTT. Its protein is CSVVRTEAFF. The chain recombines TRBV29-1 with TRBJ1-1; D uncertain. Trimming removed 4 bases from V and 5 bases from J, with 5 bases in between. This CDR3 comprises 10 residues. The V gene's germline CDR1 is SQVTM and CDR2 ANQGSEA.

The chain joins TRBV5-1 to TRBJ1-1; D remains ambiguous. The CDR3 sequence is 14 residues long. V dropped 6 bases and J dropped 4 bases, with 16 bases sitting between them. Germline V gives CDR1 SGHRS, CDR2 YFSETQ. The CDR3 bases are TGCGCCAGCACCATCGGGGAGAGACGCACTGAAGCTTTCTTT. Amino acids: CASTIGERRTEAFF.

V usage is TRBV20-1 and J usage is TRBJ2-7; D is unresolved. The CDR3 is 11 amino acids. Trimming removed 2 bases at V and 0 bases at J, with 2 bases between. CDR1 is DFQATT and CDR2 is SNEGSKA in the germline V gene (reference sequence). The CDR3 here is CSARHSYEQYF. The DNA of the CDR3 is TGCAGTGCTAGACACTCCTACGAGCAGTACTTC.

This clone was picked up a small number of times. This chain joins TRBV6-5 and TRBJ2-7; 8 bases are a match to TRBD1. CDR1 MNHEY and CDR2 SVGAGI come from the germline V gene. The CDR3 contains 14 residues. V shed 6 bases, J shed 0 bases, and the junction held 4 bases outside the gene matches. CDR3 sequence reads: CASSWDRSSYEQYF. CDR3 nucleotides: TGTGCCAGCAGCTGGGACAGGTCCTCCTACGAGCAGTACTTC.

This chain connects TRBV6-1 to TRBJ2-7; D remains unclear. Trimming removed 4 bases at V and 1 base at J, with 8 bases between. Germline V lookup: CDR1 MNHNS, CDR2 SASEGT. The CDR3 has 13 amino acids. Here the CDR3 reads CASSVVRSYEQYF. As DNA, the CDR3 is TGTGCCAGCAGTGTGGTCAGATCCTACGAGCAGTACTTC.

This clone was counted only a few times. This rearrangement joins TRBV7-9 to TRBJ2-1, with D possibly TRBD1 on 6 matching bases. CDR1 SEHNR and CDR2 FQNEAQ come from the germline V gene (reference sequence). Trimming removed 6 bases at V and 3 bases at J, with 18 bases between. The CDR3 contains 16 residues. CDR3 nucleotide sequence: TGTGCCAGCAGTTCCTGGGGCAGGGGAAGCTACAATGAGCAGTTCTTC. This gives the protein CASSSWGRGSYNEQFF.

This chain joins TRBV23-1 and TRBJ2-3; no firm D call. TRBV23-1 is marked as an open reading frame, function uncertain. The V gene lost 4 bases and the J gene lost 6 bases, with 11 bases spanning the gap. The CDR3 runs 13 residues. CDR3 sequence: CASSRESRDTQYF. CDR3 bases: TGCGCCAGCAGTCGCGAGAGTCGGGATACGCAGTATTTT.

This clone was observed a few times. This sequence joins TRBV18 and TRBJ2-5, with D hard to call. The CDR3 has 15 residues. Trimming pared 1 base from V and 5 bases from J, leaving 14 bases between. Germline assignment: CDR1 KGHSH and CDR2 LQKENI. The CDR3 reads CASSPQGIMGETQYF. The DNA of the CDR3 is TGTGCCAGCTCACCACAGGGCATCATGGGGGAGACCCAGTACTTC. Combining the CDR3 with reference TRBV18 and TRBJ2-5 gives the whole variable domain NAGVMQNPRHLVRRRGQEARLRCSPMKGHSHVYWYRQLPEEGLKFMVYLQKENIIDESGMPKERFSAEFPKEGPSILRIQQVVRGDSAAYFCASSPQGIMGETQYFGPGTRLLVL.

This chain connects TRBV2 to TRBJ1-2; TRBD1 matches 7 bases. This CDR3 spans 11 amino acids. CDR1 is SNHLY, CDR2 FYNNEI, per germline. V gave up 7 bases and J gave up 7 bases; unmatched junction bases: 3. As DNA, the CDR3 is TGTGCCAGCACATACAGGGGTGGCTACACCTTC. It is translated as CASTYRGGYTF.

J is TRBJ1-1 and V is TRBV9; D not resolved. Between the trimmed V and J ends, which lost 1 base and 0 bases, there was a span of 7 bases. This CDR3 region has 14 residues. Germline assignment: CDR1 SGDLS and CDR2 YYNGEE. CDR3 nucleotides: TGTGCCAGCAGCGTACAGGAGATGAACACTGAAGCTTTCTTT. Translating gives CASSVQEMNTEAFF.

This clone appeared once. The chain carries TRBV10-3 and TRBJ2-3; TRBD1 agrees at 10 bases. This CDR3 is 16 amino acids long. From germline, CDR1 is ENHRY and CDR2 SYGVKD. The V segment lost 6 bases and the J segment 0 bases; nucleotides outside the gene matches: 6. The CDR3 region is CAISPGTGASTDTQYF. In DNA, the CDR3 is TGTGCCATCAGCCCCGGGACAGGGGCTAGCACAGATACGCAGTATTTT.

The table lists this clone with a count of one. CDR3 loop: CASSGGGAQNTEAFF. DNA for the CDR3: TGCGCCAGCAGCGGGGGTGGGGCCCAGAACACTGAAGCTTTCTTT. This sequence joins TRBV5-1 and TRBJ1-1, with D tentatively TRBD1 (5 bases). Germline V lookup: CDR1 SGHRS, CDR2 YFSETQ. The CDR3 covers 15 residues. Between the trimmed V and J ends, which lost 4 bases and 1 base, there was a span of 14 bases.

This clone has more than one count but fewer than ten. The V and J genes are TRBV5-1 and TRBJ2-2; TRBD1 aligns across 7 bases. The CDR3 is 16 amino acids. Germline V CDR1 and CDR2: SGHRS, YFSETQ. The V gene end was trimmed by 4 bases and the J gene end by 4 bases; junction bases not matched to a gene: 10. The DNA for the CDR3 is TGCGCCAGCAGCACGGCCGGGACAGCGAGCACCGGGGAGCTGTTTTTT. This codes for CASSTAGTASTGELFF.

The V and J genes are TRBV5-1 and TRBJ2-7, with a tentative D call TRBD1 (5 bases). The CDR3 runs 17 residues. The V end lost 0 bases, the J end lost 2 bases, and 18 bases lay between the germline ends. Germline values: CDR1 SGHRS, CDR2 YFSETQ. In nucleotides, the CDR3 is TGCGCCAGCAGCTTGGCGCCTGCTCGACAGAAACCCTACGAGCAGTACTTC. This encodes CASSLAPARQKPYEQYF.

This clone was counted a few times. This chain links TRBV19 with TRBJ1-5, with no clear D. V was trimmed by 3 bases and J by 5 bases, leaving 11 bases between them. Per germline, CDR1 LNHDA and CDR2 SQIVND (reference sequence). CDR3 size: 14 residues. DNA of the CDR3: TGTGCCAGTAGTATCAGCGTTGGATATCAGCCCCAGCATTTT. Encoded protein: CASSISVGYQPQHF.

The V gene is TRBV5-1, the J gene TRBJ2-5; unclear D gene. This CDR3 has 14 residues. From germline, CDR1 is SGHRS and CDR2 YFSETQ. V was cut by 4 bases and J by 2 bases, with 12 bases left in between. The CDR3, as DNA: TGCGCCAGCAGCCTTACAGTTTTACAAGAGACCCAGTACTTC. Translation gives CASSLTVLQETQYF.